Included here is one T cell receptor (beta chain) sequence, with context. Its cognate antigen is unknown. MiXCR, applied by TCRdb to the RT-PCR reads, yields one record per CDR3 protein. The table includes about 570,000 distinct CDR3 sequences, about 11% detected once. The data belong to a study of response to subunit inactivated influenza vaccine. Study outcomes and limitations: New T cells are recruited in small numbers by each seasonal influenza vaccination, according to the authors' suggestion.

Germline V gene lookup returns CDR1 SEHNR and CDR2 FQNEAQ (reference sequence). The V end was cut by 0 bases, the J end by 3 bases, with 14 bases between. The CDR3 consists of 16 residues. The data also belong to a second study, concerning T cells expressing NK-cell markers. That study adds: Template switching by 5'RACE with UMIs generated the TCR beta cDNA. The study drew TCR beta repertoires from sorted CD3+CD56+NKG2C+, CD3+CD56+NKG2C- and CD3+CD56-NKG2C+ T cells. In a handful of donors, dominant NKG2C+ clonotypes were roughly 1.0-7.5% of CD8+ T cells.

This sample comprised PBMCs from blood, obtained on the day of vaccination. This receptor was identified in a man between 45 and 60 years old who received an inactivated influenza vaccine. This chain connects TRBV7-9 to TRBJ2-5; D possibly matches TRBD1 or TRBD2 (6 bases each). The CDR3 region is CASSLAEGQVKETQYF. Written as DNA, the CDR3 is TGTGCCAGCAGCTTAGCGGAGGGACAAGTAAAAGAGACCCAGTACTTC.